This T cell receptor (beta chain) was obtained from a study of blood T cells in healthy people across ages (dated by TCRdb to 2013 to 2016). Background for the entire study: Template switching captured roughly one uniquely barcoded TCR beta cDNA molecule per two T cells in model experiments. To track age-related changes in TCR beta repertoire diversity, the study relied on deep sequencing normalized with unique cDNA molecular identifiers. Donors were grouped into four age groups: young (average roughly 15 years), middle-aged (roughly 38), aged (about 60) and long-lived (82). To avoid experimental bias, donors of different ages were spread randomly across the sequencing lanes. Using the same blood draw, the study looked at two additional independent replicas of 1 million unique cDNA reads for two donors, one aged 18 to 29 and the other aged 80 or older. General conclusions and limits of the study: The long-lived group showed more naive CD4+ T cells, fewer expanded clones and increased TCR diversity than the aged group, suggesting age selection. As age increased, observed TCR beta diversity per million T cells dropped in a roughly linear way, and a significant reduction was already evident by age 40. Because profiling used bulk unsorted PBMCs, naive and antigen-experienced compartments could not be compared conclusively. The percentage of naive T cells measured by flow cytometry correlated strongly with observed TCR beta diversity. The CMV infection status of donors was not known, potentially confounding age-related changes in expanded clonotypes. Total diversity estimates from one million sequenced T cells were considered lower bounds and underestimates.

Library method: 5' RACE. Instrument used: Illumina HiSeq 2500. A second PCR of about 7 to 12 cycles was run with a J-beta primer mix and a sample-barcoded 5' primer. Each TCR beta cDNA molecule received a unique molecular identifier from a template-switch 5' adaptor carrying 12 random nucleotides. Each sample yielded at least 2.5 million CDR3-containing paired-end reads. The Mint cDNA synthesis kit, primed by a TRBC-specific oligonucleotide, was used to synthesize first-strand cDNA from all RNA. All cDNA was treated with uracil-DNA glycosylase and then went through a first 18-cycle PCR with the universal primers M1SS and BC2_uni_R. On the study's bioinformatics: Normalization of each sample was performed by random selection of 1 million high-quality reads, each carrying a distinct molecular identifier. Instead of being binned into consensus sequences, reads with shared molecular identifiers were discarded. MiTCR, run with a Q25 quality threshold and the strictest error-elimination algorithm, handled CDR3 identification, clonotype clustering and error correction. A nonparametric unseen species model with Euler transformation was used to estimate a lower bound on total TCR beta diversity. The public reads were reanalyzed by TCRdb: fastp trimming at Q25, MiXCR alignment, in-frame beta chains only. Entries are consolidated by CDR3 protein sequence, retaining the most common genes and DNA. These V and J calls rely on TCRdb rather than the paper's analysis. For this sample there are 650,000 to 800,000 distinct CDR3 sequences; about 42% appear just once. Approximately 20% of the sample lies in the top ten.

Systemically healthy Caucasian individuals from Russia, 39 in total and aged roughly 6 to 90 years, were included as donors. Each donor gave ten milliliters of peripheral blood, drawn into EDTA-treated Vacutainer tubes. Ficoll-Paque density-gradient centrifugation was used to isolate PBMCs, with at least 6.5 million per sample. Total RNA was extracted from PBMCs with Trizol reagent, with at least 6 micrograms obtained per sample. Naive CD45RAhigh/CD27high T cell percentages were measured by flow cytometry on a PBMC aliquot from every donor. Turning to this clonotype: No cognate antigen has been identified for it. No qualities accompany the bases; no much larger clone lies one base away.

The clonotype was recovered from a man aged 55 to 70 in good health. Material for sequencing was blood.

The CDR3 has the sequence CSARVYSMTSGETQFF. In nucleotide form, the sequence is TGCAGTGCTAGAGTGTATTCAATGACTAGCGGAGAGACCCAGTTCTTC. Recombination connected TRBV20-1 to TRBJ2-5, and 9 junction bases match TRBD2. Matching the DNA end better, TRBJ2-1 makes the J call doubtful. The CDR3 goes from the cysteine to the phenylalanine over 16 residues. Of the read, only the CDR3 DNA is kept; its 48 bases are in frame from base 1. From a lookup of the germline V gene (reference sequence), CDR1 and CDR2 are DFQATT and SNEGSKA.